Sequencing of this T cell receptor beta chain was carried out in a study of glioma-infiltrating T cells (TCRdb year 2016). About the study as a whole: Low-grade gliomas were WHO grade II oligodendrogliomas or astrocytomas, and glioblastomas were WHO grade IV tumors sampled at initial rather than recurrent diagnosis. To measure how far tissue and blood T-cell populations diverged, each tissue-infiltrating repertoire was compared against the peripheral blood repertoire of the same patient. Sequencing of TCR alpha- and beta-chain repertoires was performed on glioma tissue, on non-neoplastic brain tissue, and on matched peripheral blood mononuclear cells. For blood libraries, the target was about 4- to 11-fold sequencing coverage of about 980,000 peripheral T cells. Three low-grade glioma patients, seven to nine primary glioblastoma patients, and three non-glioma patients who contributed non-neoplastic brain tissue made up the paired cohort. Dexamethasone was administered to glioma patients for six or fewer days before surgery. The paper's findings and limits, for the study overall: In non-neoplastic patients, VJ-independent divergence between tissue and blood fell below expectation, whereas in all gliomas, and especially in low-grade gliomas, the divergence rose above expectation. Only a very small number of CDR3 sequences turned up in both tissue and blood, a result put down to high CDR3 diversity combined with limited sampling. A signature set of shared blood CDR3 motifs marked patients with low tissue-blood divergence and was depleted in highly divergent patients. The group comparisons were based on small numbers of patients: three non-neoplastic, three low-grade glioma and eight glioblastoma patients.

Immediately after resection, surgical brain or tumor specimens were cryofrozen in liquid nitrogen, with peripheral blood cells collected concurrently. The iRepertoire nested amplicon-rescue multiplex PCR (arm-PCR) platform was used to amplify TCR alpha and beta CDR3 regions from RNA. The input for one-step reverse transcription and amplification was 100-400 ng of either tissue mRNA or PBMC total RNA. After bead purification, a secondary multiplex PCR added Illumina adapters, and libraries were gel-purified between 200 and 400 bp. Internal 6-nucleotide barcodes were carried by the libraries and were used for demultiplexing. Libraries were sequenced on an Illumina MiSeq with 2x220 or 2x250 nucleotide paired-end reads. The original pipeline was this. Paired reads were merged using FLASH 1.2.11 and aligned with BWA-MEM to the GRCh37 human genome, and TRA and TRB reads were then extracted. For V and J assignment, an IMGT-derived reference of cassette sequences and CDR3 motifs that included pseudogenes was used. Three-frame translation of reads was performed, and productive CDR3s were defined as those with a C...FGXG motif and no stop codons. Clonotypes were defined as unique combinations of V-J cassette pair and CDR3 amino acid sequence. Hamming distance filtering was applied to reads, with thresholds set by the sequence error rate of each sample in mapped regions. TCRdb passed the public sequencing reads through fastp at Q25 and MiXCR, retaining productive beta sequences. Entries that share a CDR3 protein sequence are merged under the most common genes and DNA. The V and J calls were not made by the authors but by TCRdb's processing. The table for this sample lists 300,000 to 450,000 distinct CDR3 sequences; about 40% of them were counted only once. The ten most abundant clones make up around 13% of the sample.

Regarding this clonotype: Its antigen remains undetermined. It may be a read error: a sequence one base away is much more abundant.

The sequence was obtained from a human donor with low-grade glioma or glioblastoma, undergoing nonglioma brain surgery, or in good health (not recorded which). The sequenced material came from glioma tissue, nonneoplastic brain tissue, or PBMCs (not recorded which).

The CDR3 region has the sequence CASSLRTSGSWGETKYF. The DNA reads TGTGCCAGCAGCTTACGGACTAGCGGGAGTTGGGGAGAGACCAAGTACTTC. Here the chain combines TRBV7-2 and TRBJ2-5; the central 13 bases match TRBD2. Reading from cysteine to phenylalanine, the CDR3 counts 17 amino acids. CDR3 DNA is the only sequence kept; it has 51 bases, read in frame from the first base. CDR1 and CDR2 are drawn from the germline V gene: SGHTA, FQGNSA.